Listed below are T cell receptor beta chains from one sample, sequenced in a study of T cell changes during pregnancy in multiple sclerosis. This table comes from immunoSEQ multiplex PCR, and its TCRdb copy is limited to in-frame clones, with some not included. The sample has 35,000 to 55,000 clones; nearly 95% are singletons. Sample: peripheral blood, taken in the third trimester of pregnancy. The receptor source for this set is a female donor with multiple sclerosis, enrolled in a pregnancy study. The CDR3 runs from the conserved cysteine through the conserved F or W. Fields, in order: D gene, clone size, J gene, V gene, CDR3 protein, CDR3 DNA. A D gene is named only where the DNA matches it firmly. Where a row states a size, it is once, few, many or the class of an expanded clone; other rows omit it.

d_gene: NA
abundance: NA
j_gene: TRBJ2-7
v_gene: TRBV18
CDR3aa: CASSPKGSGEQYF
CDR3nt: TGTGCCAGCTCACCAAAAGGATCGGGGGAGCAGTACTTC

d_gene: TRBD1
abundance: once
j_gene: TRBJ1-2
v_gene: TRBV19
CDR3aa: CASSIRGRLDGYTF
CDR3nt: TGTGCCAGTAGTATCAGGGGGCGGTTGGATGGCTACACCTTC

d_gene: TRBD2
abundance: NA
j_gene: TRBJ2-2
v_gene: TRBV6-5
CDR3aa: CASSYAGVRTGELFF
CDR3nt: TGTGCCAGCAGTTACGCGGGAGTACGAACCGGGGAGCTGTTTTTT

d_gene: TRBD1
abundance: NA
j_gene: TRBJ1-1
v_gene: TRBV19
CDR3aa: CASSIDLTGGFNTEAFF
CDR3nt: TGTGCCAGTAGTATAGATTTGACAGGGGGATTCAACACTGAAGCTTTCTTT

d_gene: TRBD1
abundance: NA
j_gene: TRBJ2-2
v_gene: TRBV5-5
CDR3aa: CASSWPRTGVAGELFF
CDR3nt: TGTGCCAGCAGCTGGCCGAGGACAGGGGTCGCCGGGGAGCTGTTTTTT

d_gene: TRBD1
abundance: NA
j_gene: TRBJ1-5
v_gene: TRBV6-6
CDR3aa: CASSYFGQGGNQPQHF
CDR3nt: TGTGCCAGCAGTTACTTTGGACAGGGCGGCAATCAGCCCCAGCATTTT

d_gene: TRBD1
abundance: NA
j_gene: TRBJ2-3
v_gene: TRBV28
CDR3aa: CASSLGQGDMDTQYF
CDR3nt: TGTGCCAGCAGTTTAGGACAGGGGGACATGGATACGCAGTATTTT

d_gene: NA
abundance: NA
j_gene: TRBJ1-4
v_gene: TRBV28
CDR3aa: CASSFNGATNEKLFF
CDR3nt: TGTGCCAGCAGTTTCAACGGTGCAACTAATGAAAAACTGTTTTTT

d_gene: TRBD2
abundance: NA
j_gene: TRBJ2-1
v_gene: TRBV6-6
CDR3aa: CASAGLAGNEQFF
CDR3nt: TGTGCCAGCGCCGGACTAGCGGGGAATGAGCAGTTCTTC

d_gene: NA
abundance: NA
j_gene: TRBJ1-2
v_gene: TRBV19
CDR3aa: CASSIWSGQGGYTF
CDR3nt: TGTGCCAGTAGTATATGGTCAGGGCAAGGCGGCTACACCTTC